The 14 T cell receptor beta chains given below trace back to one sample, sequenced in a study of cytomegalovirus exposure and HLA in healthy donors. In the PCR, 60 Vbeta and 13 Jbeta primers were used. Method: immunoSEQ multiplex PCR; TCRdb's copy keeps in-frame clones and lacks some. Here the sample spans approximately 92,000 clones, approximately 71% being singletons. Sequencing was carried out using PBMCs. These receptors were collected from a man in his fifties or sixties in good health and CMV-seronegative.

This sequence joins TRBV4-3 and TRBJ2-5; TRBD1 matches at 8 bases. CDR1 and CDR2 (germline): LGHNA, YSLEER. The CDR3 has 15 amino acids. V gave up 5 bases and J gave up 4 bases; unmatched junction bases: 9. CDR3 in amino acids: CASSFLDRVGETQYF. The CDR3 nucleotides read TGCGCCAGCAGCTTCCTGGACAGGGTGGGAGAGACCCAGTACTTC.

This chain links TRBV5-1 with TRBJ2-5; 11 bases agree with TRBD2. Losses at the gene ends were 0 bases for V and 2 bases for J; bases not matched to a gene: 3. The CDR3 runs to 16 residues. Germline-derived CDR1 and CDR2 are SGHRS and YFSETQ. The CDR3 region has the DNA TGCGCCAGCAGCTTGGCAGCTAGCGGGGGGCAAGAGACCCAGTACTTC. Protein product: CASSLAASGGQETQYF.

The chain employs TRBV5-1 and TRBJ1-5; 7 positions match TRBD1. The CDR3 is 13 residues long. The germline CDR1 and CDR2 sequences are SGHRS and YFSETQ. Trimming removed 5 bases from V and 4 bases from J; junction bases left unmatched: 3. CDR3 nucleotides: TGCGCCAGCAGACAGGGGCAAAATCAGCCCCAGCATTTT. Protein: CASRQGQNQPQHF.

This chain uses TRBV7-6 with TRBJ2-7; D is ambiguous. The germline V gene has CDR1 SGHVS and CDR2 FNYEAQ. Trimming left V 1 base short and J 0 bases short, with 7 bases between. The CDR3 spans 14 residues. For the CDR3, the DNA is TGTGCCAGCAGCTTAGGCGGAGACTCCTACGAGCAGTACTTC. Residues: CASSLGGDSYEQYF.

The chain carries TRBV7-9 and TRBJ2-3; a possible D gene is TRBD2 (6 bases). The V and J ends lost 5 bases and 1 base respectively, with 10 bases between them. The CDR3 totals 14 residues. Germline V CDR1 and CDR2: SEHNR, FQNEAQ (reference sequence). The DNA for the CDR3 is TGTGCCAGCAGCCCGCTAGCGCGCACAGATACGCAGTATTTT. It translates to CASSPLARTDTQYF.

This clone was seen a few times. The chain couples TRBV5-6 to TRBJ2-2; no clear D gene. The V and J ends lost 5 bases and 0 bases respectively, with 17 bases between them. Germline CDR1 reads SGHDT; CDR2 reads YYEEEE. The CDR3 spans 17 residues. Here the CDR3 DNA reads TGTGCCAGCAGTTATTATACAGTGTTAGCGAACACCGGGGAGCTGTTTTTT. Residues: CASSYYTVLANTGELFF.

Points on this clone: Its ends do not fully match the called genes, so a read error is possible. This chain joins TRBV9 and TRBJ1-2, with a tentative D call TRBD1 (5 bases). Germline loops: CDR1 SGDLS, CDR2 YYNGEE. The CDR3 is 15 amino acids. CDR3 amino acids: CTSSATGLSNYGYTF. Written as DNA, the CDR3 is TGTACCAGCAGCGCAACAGGTCTCTCTAACTATGGCTACACCTTC.

The V gene is TRBV25-1, the J gene TRBJ1-2; 8 bases fit TRBD1. CDR3 size: 17 residues. Germline V CDR1 and CDR2: MGHDK, SYGVNS. With V trimmed by 3 bases and J by 4 bases, 13 bases remained unmatched. Here the CDR3 DNA reads TGTGCCAGCAGTGAGTCAGGGGGCGGACCGACTAGCTATGGCTACACCTTC. This encodes CASSESGGGPTSYGYTF.

This sequence joins TRBV9 and TRBJ2-3, with 11 bases fitting TRBD2. The CDR3 sequence is 15 residues long. The trim removed 2 bases at V and 6 bases at J, leaving 5 bases unmatched. CDR1 is SGDLS, CDR2 YYNGEE, per germline. CDR3 in amino acids: CASSVRLAGLDTQYF. The CDR3, as DNA: TGTGCCAGCAGCGTGCGACTAGCGGGACTCGATACGCAGTATTTT.

The V and J genes are TRBV7-9 and TRBJ2-7; perhaps TRBD2 as D (7 bases). Germline V gene data show CDR1 as SEHNR and CDR2 as FQNEAQ (reference sequence). Trimming cost V 4 bases and J 0 bases, with 16 bases left between them. The length of the CDR3 is 16 residues. The CDR3 bases are TGTGCCAGCAGCTCTACAGCGGGACACCTCTCCTACGAGCAGTACTTC. Its protein is CASSSTAGHLSYEQYF.

This clone has just a few counts. The genes are TRBV6-5 and TRBJ1-6; TRBD1 agrees at 7 bases. After removal of 6 bases from V and 7 bases from J, the junction contained 9 bases not matched to a gene. CDR3 length: 15 amino acids. Germline V gene lookup returns CDR1 MNHEY and CDR2 SVGAGI. CDR3 sequence: CASSTRQGSNSPLHF. In DNA, the CDR3 is TGTGCCAGCAGCACTAGACAGGGATCAAATTCACCCCTCCACTTT.

The DNA for the CDR3 is TGTGCCAGCAGTTACTGGTCAGGGGGCATCTATGGCTACACCTTC. This translates into CASSYWSGGIYGYTF. V is TRBV6-5 and J is TRBJ1-2; 8 nucleotides align to TRBD1. The germline CDR1 and CDR2 sequences are MNHEY and SVGAGI. J lost 4 bases, V lost 1 base, and 5 bases had no gene match. This CDR3 comprises 15 residues.

This CDR3 reads CASSFRTSGSGTDTQYF. In DNA form, the CDR3 reads TGCGCCAGCAGCTTCCGGACTAGCGGGAGTGGCACAGATACGCAGTATTTT. This rearrangement joins TRBV4-3 to TRBJ2-3, with 13 bases identical to TRBD2. Germline V lookup: CDR1 LGHNA, CDR2 YSLEER. The CDR3 is made up of 17 amino acids. Losses at the gene ends were 5 bases for V and 1 base for J; bases not matched to a gene: 6.

This clone was observed at least ten times. CDR3 loop: CASSKRGGGGTEAFF. The CDR3 bases are TGTGCCAGCAGCAAGAGGGGGGGCGGTGGCACTGAAGCTTTCTTT. This sequence joins TRBV7-9 and TRBJ1-1; D perhaps matches TRBD1 (6 bases). The V gene lost 5 bases and the J gene lost 4 bases, with 17 bases spanning the gap. The germline V gene encodes CDR1 SEHNR and CDR2 FQNEAQ (reference sequence). There are 15 residues in the CDR3.